This T cell receptor beta chain was identified during a study of blood T cells in healthy people across ages. A second PCR of about 7 to 11 cycles used a sample-barcoded 5' primer and a J-beta primer mix. TCRdb re-called the 5' RACE reads with MiXCR, one entry per CDR3 protein. This repertoire shows 1.2 million to 1.5 million distinct CDR3 sequences, 55% to 75% found once; its top ten account for about 6.3%. V was pared by 3 bases and J by 2 bases, with 11 bases between. The CDR3 extends over 14 amino acids. This clonotype has a handful of counts. The sequenced material came from blood. This sequence was found in a man between 18 and 29 years old in good health. This rearrangement joins TRBV12-3 or TRBV12-4 to TRBJ2-7; TRBD1 might be the D (5 bases). The DNA of the CDR3 is TGTGCCAGCAGTTTGGCAGGGTGGGCCTACGAGCAGTACTTC. Translation gives CASSLAGWAYEQYF.